Listed below are T cell receptor beta chains from one sample, sequenced in a study of cytotoxic CD8 clonotypes in ibrutinib-treated CLL. The repertoire was sequenced with immunoSEQ multiplex PCR; TCRdb's copy has only in-frame clones and lacks some. The profile shows approximately 320,000 clones, approximately 67% of them singletons. The sequencing used PBMCs, collected after 36 months of ibrutinib treatment. All receptors come from a human donor with chronic lymphocytic leukemia. Both conserved end residues are trimmed from each CDR3. Only part of the rows carry a size: once, few, many, or a class if the clone is expanded.

v_gene	abundance	len	CDR3aa
TRBV4-1	NA	15	ASSPWELAVVTDTQY
TRBV5-6	NA	15	ASSLRTGVFTGNTIY
TRBV4-1	NA	8	ASSGEKLF
TRBV5-1	few	14	ASSLYQGSGANVLT
TRBV2	NA	10	ASSPIFGELF
TRBV6-6	few	11	ASSYPYDTEAF
TRBV11-3	NA	15	ASSPRAATPVITEAF
TRBV29-1	NA	11	SVEMGTTYEQY
TRBV4-1	NA	14	ASSPLSGRVWHEQY
TRBV5-6	NA	16	ASSLFGTGVSGANVLT
TRBV5-1	NA	13	ASSSIGTVSYEQY
TRBV6-5	NA	13	ASSEGTPGMEKLF
TRBV19	NA	12	ASTFDRVVTEAF
TRBV19	NA	12	ASSQQGFFEKLF
TRBV7-6	NA	14	ASSPRWGGGLTAQY
TRBV5-1	few	10	ASSRTGGELF
TRBV27	few	13	ASSLVKLVRNEQF
TRBV13	NA	16	ASRNRQGGNGGNSPLH